Following are 27 T cell receptor beta chains from one sample sequenced in a study of blood T cell repertoires in COVID-19. The data were produced by immunoSEQ multiplex PCR, yet TCRdb's version contains in-frame clones alone and is incomplete. The profile shows a few hundred thousand clones, about four fifths of them singletons. The sample consisted of peripheral blood. Source of these receptors: a woman of 80 years or more with acute or convalescent COVID-19.

CDR3 DNA sequence: TGTGCCAGTAGAACATTAGGGACAGGGGAGAATGAAAAACTGTTTTTT. Translating it yields CASRTLGTGENEKLFF. The rearrangement links TRBV19 to TRBJ1-4; 10 positions agree with TRBD1. Germline V CDR1 and CDR2: LNHDA, SQIVND (reference sequence). The CDR3 is made up of 16 amino acids. V was clipped by 6 bases and J by 5 bases; unmatched bases: 9.

The CDR3 protein is CASSYQGSRSPLHF. The DNA for the CDR3 is TGTGCCAGCAGTTACCAGGGGAGTCGCTCACCCCTCCACTTT. The chain combines TRBV6-6 with TRBJ1-6, with D tentatively TRBD1 (6 bases). Germline CDR1 reads MNHNY; CDR2 reads SVGAGI (reference sequence). This CDR3 has 14 amino acids. V lost 2 bases and J 10 bases, leaving 12 bases between the germline ends.

This clone was detected a few times. The chain combines TRBV18 with TRBJ1-5, with 7 bases matching TRBD1. The V segment lost 1 base and the J segment 2 bases; nucleotides outside the gene matches: 5. CDR1 KGHSH and CDR2 LQKENI come from the germline V gene. This CDR3 spans 16 amino acids. The CDR3 DNA reads as TGTGCCAGCTCACCACGGGAAGGGGGCGGCAATCAGCCCCAGCATTTT. This sequence encodes CASSPREGGGNQPQHF.

V is TRBV29-1 and J is TRBJ2-1; D is unresolved. CDR1 and CDR2 (germline): SQVTM, ANQGSEA. Between the trimmed V and J ends, which lost 4 bases and 8 bases, there was a span of 12 bases. This CDR3 spans 12 amino acids. The CDR3 sequence: CSVVGFVDEQFF. CDR3 DNA: TGCAGCGTTGTCGGGTTCGTGGATGAGCAGTTCTTC.

The gene calls are TRBV30 and TRBJ1-4, with 9 bases lining up with TRBD1. There are 14 residues in the CDR3. The junction had 7 bases not matched to a gene; V was cut back by 4 bases and J by 7 bases. Germline loops: CDR1 GTSNPN, CDR2 SVGIG (reference sequence). The CDR3 DNA is TGTGCCTGGACCAGACAGGGGGTTCTTGAAAAACTGTTTTTT. This sequence encodes CAWTRQGVLEKLFF.

This clone was counted between two and nine times. The chain links TRBV7-2 to TRBJ2-5; 9 bases map to TRBD1. Germline V CDR1 and CDR2: SGHTA, FQGNSA. This CDR3 region has 15 residues. V gave up 3 bases and J gave up 5 bases; unmatched junction bases: 7. The chain's CDR3 is CASSFPTGGRETQYF. The CDR3, as DNA: TGTGCCAGCAGCTTCCCGACAGGGGGTAGGGAGACCCAGTACTTC.

V is TRBV9 and J is TRBJ1-2; a weak D match, TRBD1 (5 bases). V was shortened by 3 bases and J by 3 bases, with 6 bases between the two germline ends. The length of the CDR3 is 12 residues. Germline V gene data show CDR1 as SGDLS and CDR2 as YYNGEE. In DNA form, the CDR3 reads TGTGCCAGCAGCGGCAGGGACTATGGCTACACCTTC. It yields the protein CASSGRDYGYTF. The entire variable domain, with the rest obtained from reference TRBV9 and TRBJ1-2, is as follows: DSGVTQTPKHLITATGQRVTLRCSPRSGDLSVYWYQQSLDQGLQFLIQYYNGEERAKGNILERFSAQQFPDLHSELNLSSLELGDSALYFCASSGRDYGYTFGSGTRLTVV.

The CDR3 nucleotides read TGCGCCAGCAGCCCCACTGGGGCCCTTGGAACAGATACGCAGTATTTT. Protein: CASSPTGALGTDTQYF. The V call is TRBV5-1, the J call TRBJ2-3; TRBD1 might be the D (5 bases). The germline gives CDR1 SGHRS, CDR2 YFSETQ. Between the trimmed V and J ends, which lost 4 bases and 3 bases, there was a span of 18 bases. This CDR3 is built from 16 residues.

The chain joins TRBV21-1 to TRBJ1-5; the DNA was not used to check the table's D call, TRBD1. TRBV21-1 is shown as a pseudogene. The CDR3 contains 16 residues. The CDR3 region has the DNA TGTGCCAGCAGCAAAGGTGACAGGGGAATCGGTCAGCCCCAGCATTTT. Protein: CASSKGDRGIGQPQHF.

The gene calls are TRBV5-1 and TRBJ1-1, with unresolved D. The CDR3 has 16 amino acids. CDR1 and CDR2 (germline): SGHRS, YFSETQ. V was trimmed by 3 bases and J by 5 bases, leaving 20 bases between them. CDR3 sequence (DNA): TGCGCCAGCAGCTCACCGGCGGGATCTTTGAGTACTGAAGCTTTCTTT. The encoded protein is CASSSPAGSLSTEAFF.

This chain joins TRBV6-6 and TRBJ2-5; TRBD1 agrees at 9 bases. The CDR3 totals 13 residues. V trimming: 2 bases; J trimming: 5 bases; junction bases outside the gene matches: 0. Germline CDR1 is MNHNY and CDR2 is SVGAGI (reference sequence). The CDR3 reads CASSYGTGETQYF. CDR3 nucleotides: TGTGCCAGCAGTTACGGGACAGGGGAGACCCAGTACTTC.

This clone was counted only a few times. The chain has TRBV9 and TRBJ2-7; D may be TRBD1 (6 bases). Germline loops: CDR1 SGDLS, CDR2 YYNGEE. The CDR3 runs 14 residues. V was cut by 3 bases and J by 3 bases, with 13 bases left in between. This chain's CDR3 is CASSGDIQGYEQYF. In DNA form, the CDR3 reads TGTGCCAGCAGCGGGGACATCCAAGGCTACGAGCAGTACTTC.

This chain links TRBV2 with TRBJ2-4, with a tentative D call TRBD2 (5 bases). CDR1 and CDR2 (germline): SNHLY, FYNNEI. The CDR3 loop spans 17 amino acids. Trimming removed 3 bases at V and 0 bases at J, with 15 bases between. The CDR3 loop is CASSENSGVQAKNIQYF. Here the CDR3 DNA reads TGTGCCAGCAGTGAGAATTCCGGGGTCCAAGCCAAAAACATTCAGTACTTC.

The rearrangement links TRBV7-2 to TRBJ1-1; D ambiguous. CDR1 is SGHTA, CDR2 FQGNSA, per germline. Trimming took off 0 bases at V and 7 bases at J, with 9 bases between the two ends. This CDR3 has 13 residues. The CDR3 loop is CASSLARQIEAFF. The CDR3, as DNA: TGTGCCAGCAGCTTAGCGAGGCAGATTGAAGCTTTCTTT. Together with reference TRBV7-2 and TRBJ1-1, the CDR3 gives the full variable domain: GAGVSQSPSNKVTEKGKDVELRCDPISGHTALYWYRQSLGQGLEFLIYFQGNSAPDKSGLPSDRFSAERTGGSVSTLTIQRTQQEDSAVYLCASSLARQIEAFFGQGTRLTVV.

V is TRBV4-3 and J is TRBJ2-3; D is possibly TRBD2 (6 bases). Per the germline V gene, CDR1 is LGHNA and CDR2 is YSLEER. The CDR3 runs 16 residues. V lost 0 bases, J lost 1 base, and 11 bases lay in between. CDR3 protein: CASSQDGAGRTDTQYF. The CDR3, as DNA: TGCGCCAGCAGCCAAGATGGGGCGGGGCGCACAGATACGCAGTATTTT.

A few counts support this clone. This rearrangement joins TRBV6-2 or TRBV6-3 to TRBJ1-3, with D possibly TRBD1 on 6 matching bases. V lost 4 bases, J lost 3 bases, and 13 bases lay in between. There are 15 residues in the CDR3. CDR1 and CDR2 from the germline V gene are MNHEY and SVGEGT. The CDR3 nucleotides read TGTGCCAGCAGTTCCTGGACAGTCGGTGGAAACACCATATATTTT. Amino acids: CASSSWTVGGNTIYF.

This CDR3 is CASSFGGGNEKLFF. Written as DNA, the CDR3 is TGTGCCAGCAGTTTCGGGGGAGGGAATGAAAAACTGTTTTTT. J is TRBJ1-4 and V is TRBV27; a possible D gene is TRBD1 (5 bases). The V and J ends lost 3 bases and 5 bases respectively, with 10 bases between them. Germline assignment: CDR1 MNHEY and CDR2 SMNVEV (reference sequence). The CDR3 runs 14 residues. The full variable domain, its missing parts supplied by reference TRBV27 and TRBJ1-4, is EAQVTQNPRYLITVTGKKLTVTCSQNMNHEYMSWYRQDPGLGLRQIYYSMNVEVTDKGDVPEGYKVSRKEKRNFPLILESPSPNQTSLYFCASSFGGGNEKLFFGSGTQLSVL.

V usage is TRBV19 and J usage is TRBJ1-2; no clear D. Germline loops: CDR1 LNHDA, CDR2 SQIVND (reference sequence). V lost 3 bases to trimming and J lost 4 bases, with 12 bases between them. The CDR3 extends over 14 amino acids. Here the CDR3 reads CASSIRRGPYGYTF. The DNA for the CDR3 is TGTGCCAGTAGTATCCGACGGGGTCCCTATGGCTACACCTTC.

The CDR3 sequence: CASSSGLRTGYQPQHF. The CDR3 DNA follows: TGTGCCAGCAGCTCAGGGTTGCGGACAGGATATCAGCCCCAGCATTTT. The gene calls are TRBV6-2 or TRBV6-3 and TRBJ1-5, with 7 bases aligning to TRBD1. The length of the CDR3 is 16 residues. Looked up from germline, CDR1 is MNHEY and CDR2 is SVGEGT. The V and J ends lost 6 bases and 5 bases, in that order; junction bases with no gene match: 13.

The chain links TRBV2 to TRBJ1-2; D may be TRBD1 (5 bases). CDR1 SNHLY and CDR2 FYNNEI come from the germline V gene. The V end lost 0 bases, the J end lost 10 bases, and 9 bases lay between the germline ends. This CDR3 contains 12 residues. CDR3 protein: CASSEAGQFYTF. The CDR3 DNA follows: TGTGCCAGCAGTGAAGCGGGGCAGTTCTACACCTTC. The full variable domain, with the rest looked up from reference TRBV2 and TRBJ1-2, is EPEVTQTPSHQVTQMGQEVILRCVPISNHLYFYWYRQILGQKVEFLVSFYNNEISEKSEIFDDQFSVERPDGSNFTLKIRSTKLEDSAMYFCASSEAGQFYTFGSGTRLTVV.

The chain uses TRBV10-3 and TRBJ1-3, with 9 bases lining up with TRBD1. V trimming: 0 bases; J trimming: 4 bases; junction bases outside the gene matches: 4. The CDR3 is 16 amino acids. The germline V gene has CDR1 ENHRY and CDR2 SYGVKD. The CDR3, as DNA: TGTGCCATCAGTGAGTCGGGACAGGGAGCAGGAAACACCATATATTTT. Amino acid sequence: CAISESGQGAGNTIYF.

The chain joins TRBV12-5 to TRBJ1-1; D is undetermined. The V gene lost 5 bases and the J gene lost 0 bases, with 7 bases spanning the gap. Per germline, CDR1 LGHNT and CDR2 FRNRAP. This CDR3 has 13 residues. CDR3 in amino acids: CASGNSLNTEAFF. The CDR3 region has the DNA TGTGCTAGTGGTAACTCCCTGAACACTGAAGCTTTCTTT.

V is TRBV7-2 and J is TRBJ2-3, with TRBD2 as a possible D gene (6 bases). Germline V gene lookup returns CDR1 SGHTA and CDR2 FQGNSA. The CDR3 length is 13 residues. The DNA for the CDR3 is TGTGCTCGACGGGCTAGCGGCACAGATACGCAGTATTTT. This translates into CARRASGTDTQYF.

The chain joins TRBV3-1 (or the pseudogene TRBV3-2) to TRBJ2-7; 8 bases are shared with TRBD1. Germline V gene sequence: CDR1 LGHDT, CDR2 YNNKEL (reference sequence). The trim removed 2 bases at V and 4 bases at J, leaving 4 bases unmatched. CDR3 size: 14 residues. The CDR3 loop reads CASSQRDRHYEQYF. The CDR3 bases are TGTGCCAGCAGCCAAAGGGACAGGCATTACGAGCAGTACTTC.

CDR3 region: CASSENERTEAFF. The CDR3 nucleotides are TGTGCCAGCAGTGAAAACGAGCGGACTGAAGCTTTCTTT. The chain uses TRBV25-1 and TRBJ1-1; D remains unclear. Trimming took off 2 bases at V and 5 bases at J, with 9 bases between the two ends. Germline-derived CDR1 and CDR2 are MGHDK and SYGVNS. This CDR3 has 13 residues.

V and J are TRBV6-5 and TRBJ1-1, with D possibly matching TRBD1 (5 bases). This CDR3 has 13 amino acids. Trimming took off 6 bases at V and 7 bases at J, with 15 bases between the two ends. Germline-derived CDR1 and CDR2 are MNHEY and SVGAGI. In DNA, the CDR3 is TGTGCCAGCAGAGAGAGACAGTACTATGAAGCTTTCTTT. This encodes CASRERQYYEAFF.

The rearrangement uses TRBV5-1 and TRBJ2-2; possible D gene TRBD1, 6 bases. The CDR3 runs 15 residues. V dropped 0 bases and J dropped 6 bases, with 12 bases sitting between them. In germline, CDR1 is SGHRS, CDR2 YFSETQ. CDR3 nucleotide sequence: TGCGCCAGCAGCTTGGTTACAGGGCGCGCCGGGGAGCTGTTTTTT. It yields the protein CASSLVTGRAGELFF.